This T cell receptor (beta chain) was recorded in a study of blood T cells in healthy people across ages (dated by TCRdb to 2013 to 2016). Concerning the study at large: In model experiments, template switching captured about one uniquely barcoded TCR beta cDNA molecule for every two T cells. Age-related changes in TCR beta repertoire diversity were measured in the study by deep sequencing normalized with unique cDNA molecular identifiers. The donors were split into four age groups: young (average 16 years), middle-aged (roughly 40), aged (roughly 68) and long-lived (over 80). To avoid experimental bias, donors of different ages were spread randomly across the sequencing lanes. The study analyzed two additional independent replicas of 1 million unique cDNA reads from the same blood draw for two donors, one aged 18 to 29 and one aged 80 or older.

As encoded in the germline V gene, CDR1 is SGHTA while CDR2 is FQGTGA. From its cysteine to its phenylalanine, the CDR3 spans 13 amino acids. Only CDR3 DNA is held: 39 bases, read in frame from base 1. From V the trimming removes 5 bases and from J it removes 7 bases, while the gene matches leave 6 bases of the junction unaccounted for. The library was built by means of 5' RACE. The listed sequencing device is Illumina HiSeq 2500. A second roughly 7 to 11 cycle PCR used a sample-barcoded 5' primer and a J-beta primer mix. Each TCR beta cDNA molecule received a unique molecular identifier from a template-switch 5' adaptor carrying 12 random nucleotides. At least 3 million CDR3-containing paired-end reads were obtained from each sample. First-strand cDNA synthesis was performed from all RNA using the Mint cDNA synthesis kit, with priming by a TRBC-specific oligonucleotide. Following uracil-DNA glycosylase treatment, all cDNA underwent a first 18-cycle PCR with the universal primers M1SS and BC2_uni_R. The original methods were these. For normalization, 1 million high-quality reads, each with a distinct molecular identifier, were randomly selected from each sample. Reads sharing molecular identifiers were discarded rather than binned into consensus sequences. CDR3 identification, clonotype clustering and error correction used MiTCR with a Q25 quality threshold and the strictest error-elimination algorithm. A nonparametric unseen species model with Euler transformation was used to estimate lower-bound total TCR beta diversity. The raw public reads went through TCRdb reprocessing: fastp at Q25, MiXCR clone calling, in-frame beta chains kept. Identical CDR3 proteins give one entry, which carries the most common genes and DNA. TCRdb, not the original authors, processed these V and J calls. This sample is represented by around 1.5 million distinct CDR3 sequences; 42% of them were singletons. The top ten constitute 7.9% of the sample.

Worth noting for this clonotype: The antigen it recognizes is unknown. No much larger clonotype is one base removed from it; base qualities were not supplied.

The approximately 41 donors, aged 6 to 90 years, were systemically healthy Caucasian individuals from Russia. Around 10 milliliters of peripheral blood were collected from each donor into EDTA-treated Vacutainer tubes. PBMCs were isolated by Ficoll-Paque density-gradient centrifugation, with at least 7 million obtained per sample. Total RNA, at least 5.5 micrograms per sample, was extracted from PBMCs with Trizol reagent. The percentages of naive CD45RAhigh/CD27high T cells were determined by flow cytometry on a PBMC aliquot from every donor. Results the study describes overall, beyond this receptor: The percentage of naive T cells measured by flow cytometry correlated strongly with observed TCR beta diversity. Total diversity estimates from one million sequenced T cells were considered lower bounds and underestimates. Compared with the aged group, the long-lived group had more naive CD4+ T cells, fewer expanded clones and increased TCR diversity, suggesting age selection. Since profiling was done on bulk unsorted PBMCs, naive and antigen-experienced compartments could not be conclusively compared. The CMV infection status of donors was not known, potentially confounding age-related changes in expanded clonotypes. Observed TCR beta diversity per million T cells fell roughly linearly with age, and a significant reduction was already apparent by age around 40.

The rearrangement combines TRBV7-3 with TRBJ1-2; TRBD1 matches 8 bases in the middle. This TCR derives from a woman under 30 in good health. Material for sequencing was blood. The bases read TGTGCCAGCAGCACAACCGGGACAGGTGGCTACACCTTC. The resulting protein is CASSTTGTGGYTF.